This TCR beta chain was recovered during a study of patients and donors after allogeneic stem cell transplantation. TCRdb re-called the RT-PCR reads through MiXCR, storing one row per CDR3 protein. The sample contains some 960,000 distinct CDR3 sequences, about a sixth of which appear only once. This clonotype was observed a handful of times. The source is a human donor who was either an allogeneic HSCT recipient or a stem cell or donor lymphocyte infusion donor (not recorded which). It is not recorded whose cells these are; they may come from a transplant donor. The specimen sequenced was blood, either unsorted or a sorted T cell fraction (not recorded which).

The CDR3 spells CAISEPASGLAAYEQYF. CDR3 DNA sequence: TGTGCCATCAGTGAGCCCGCAAGTGGCTTAGCGGCCTACGAGCAGTACTTC. The chain carries TRBV10-3 and TRBJ2-7, with D tentatively TRBD2 (6 bases). The CDR3 has 17 amino acids. V lost 2 bases to trimming and J lost 2 bases, with 19 bases between them. CDR1 is ENHRY and CDR2 is SYGVKD in the germline V gene.